These 17 T cell receptor beta chains share one sample of origin, sequenced in a study of Graves' ophthalmopathy and Graves' hyperthyroidism. Scientists amplified the TCR beta CDR3 regions from RNA transcripts. First-round RT-PCR with HTBI primers preceded a second-round multiplex PCR. TCRdb passed the multiplex PCR reads through MiXCR, listing each CDR3 protein once. Found here are over a million distinct CDR3 sequences, roughly 35% of them singletons; the top ten hold approximately 12%. Sequenced sample: peripheral blood or thyroid tissue (not recorded which). The receptors stem from an adult man with Graves' hyperthyroidism.

This clonotype was detected a few times. The chain's CDR3 is CASSFRRDRINNYGYTF. CDR3 bases: TGTGCCAGCAGCTTTAGAAGGGACAGGATCAATAACTATGGCTACACCTTC. The chain has TRBV7-8 and TRBJ1-2; 8 bases are shared with TRBD1. The length of the CDR3 is 17 residues. V was pared by 3 bases and J by 1 base, with 10 bases of the junction left unmatched. Germline V gene data show CDR1 as SGHVS and CDR2 as FQNEAQ.

This rearrangement joins TRBV29-1 to TRBJ2-7, with D tentatively TRBD1 or TRBD2 (5 bases each). In germline, CDR1 is SQVTM, CDR2 ANQGSEA. V lost 8 bases and J lost 1, with 9 bases in between. The CDR3 is 11 residues long. Here the CDR3 reads CSPGRSYEQYF. CDR3 DNA sequence: TGCAGCCCGGGACGATCCTACGAGCAGTACTTC.

This clonotype was picked up a small number of times. The genes are TRBV14 and TRBJ2-2; no definite D call. This CDR3 is built from 13 residues. The germline V and J ends were trimmed by 7 bases and 5 bases, with 11 bases remaining between them. CDR1 SGHDN and CDR2 FVKESK come from the germline V gene. The CDR3 DNA reads as TGTGCCAGCAACTCTTATGGAACCGGGGAGCTGTTTTTT. It yields the protein CASNSYGTGELFF. The full variable domain, rest sourced from reference TRBV14 and TRBJ2-2, is EAGVTQFPSHSVIEKGQTVTLRCDPISGHDNLYWYRRVMGKEIKFLLHFVKESKQDESGMPNNRFLAERTGGTYSTLKVQPAELEDSGVYFCASNSYGTGELFFGEGSRLTVL.

The chain links TRBV7-9 to TRBJ1-2; 7 bases fit TRBD1. J lost 8 bases, V lost 5 bases, and 8 bases had no gene match. CDR3 size: 13 residues. Germline CDR1 and CDR2: SEHNR and FQNEAQ (reference sequence). The CDR3 protein is CASSLGQSWGYTF. The CDR3 coding sequence is TGTGCCAGCAGCCTGGGACAGTCGTGGGGCTACACCTTC.

The chain has TRBV7-9 and TRBJ2-2; D is perhaps TRBD1 (6 bases). This CDR3 spans 20 amino acids. V was clipped by 5 bases and J by 2 bases, with 27 bases between them. Germline V lookup: CDR1 SEHNR, CDR2 FQNEAQ (reference sequence). CDR3 nucleotides: TGTGCCAGCAGCGCAATCCCCGGGACAAAAAAAGCTCCAAACACCGGGGAGCTGTTTTTT. This sequence encodes CASSAIPGTKKAPNTGELFF.

This chain uses TRBV10-2 with TRBJ1-6; D is possibly TRBD1 (6 bases). This CDR3 region has 14 residues. The germline V gene encodes CDR1 WSHSY and CDR2 SAAADI. V was shortened by 6 bases and J by 5 bases, with 11 bases between the two germline ends. Written as DNA, the CDR3 is TGCGCCAGCAGAGGGGGAAGTGATAATTCACCCCTCCACTTT. Its translation is CASRGGSDNSPLHF.

Regarding this clonotype: This may be a read error: a much more frequent sequence differs by one nucleotide. The chain uses TRBV10-3 and TRBJ2-7, with D possibly TRBD1 on 6 matching bases. The germline V gene has CDR1 ENHRY and CDR2 SYGVKD. The CDR3 loop spans 15 amino acids. Trimming took 6 bases from V and 1 from J, leaving 16 bases between them. In DNA, the CDR3 is TGTGCCATCAGAACAGACAGGCGGCGATCCTACGAGCAGTACTTC. Translation gives CAIRTDRRRSYEQYF.

This clonotype occurred many times. V gene TRBV10-3 combines with J gene TRBJ1-2; no definite D call. The CDR3 extends over 15 amino acids. CDR1 is ENHRY and CDR2 is SYGVKD in the germline V gene. Trimming removed 3 bases at V and 1 base at J, with 12 bases between. Here the CDR3 DNA reads TGTGCCATCAGTGATAGGCAAGACGGTAACTATGGCTACACCTTC. Translated, it gives CAISDRQDGNYGYTF.

CDR3 region: CASSFKFGELFF. The CDR3 coding sequence is TGTGCCAGCAGCTTCAAGTTCGGGGAGCTGTTTTTT. The J gene is TRBJ2-2, the V gene TRBV11-1; D gene uncertain. V was trimmed by 3 bases and J by 7 bases, leaving 6 bases between them. This CDR3 spans 12 amino acids. Germline values: CDR1 SGHAT, CDR2 FQDESV (reference sequence).

Many counts were recorded for this clonotype. This chain connects TRBV20-1 to TRBJ2-7; 8 bases are a match to TRBD1. The CDR3 spans 13 residues. Per the germline V gene, CDR1 is DFQATT and CDR2 is SNEGSKA (reference sequence). The CDR3 loop reads CSPVRGRFYEQYF. The CDR3 DNA is TGCAGCCCAGTCAGGGGGCGCTTCTACGAGCAGTACTTC.

Worth noting for this clonotype: A much larger clone is a single base away; this may be a read error. V usage is TRBV7-2 and J usage is TRBJ2-7, with a tentative D call TRBD1 (5 bases). Germline assignment: CDR1 SGHTA and CDR2 FQGNSA. The CDR3 is 14 amino acids. The germline V and J ends were trimmed by 4 bases and 9 bases, with 19 bases remaining between them. The CDR3 is CASSSGPGIDGQYF. In DNA form, the CDR3 reads TGTGCCAGCAGCTCTGGCCCAGGGATCGACGGGCAGTACTTC.

Concerning this clonotype itself: The junction shows a germline mismatch at one end, possibly a read error. The J gene is TRBJ1-3, the V gene TRBV5-4; D unresolved. Germline CDR1 SGHNT, CDR2 YYREEE (reference sequence). This CDR3 has 12 residues. The CDR3 DNA is TGTGCCGGCAGCGAAGCAGGAAACACCATATATTTT. Translation: CAGSEAGNTIYF.

This chain connects TRBV9 to TRBJ1-4, with a tentative D call TRBD1 (5 bases). V was clipped by 0 bases and J by 5 bases, with 11 bases between them. The CDR3 consists of 15 residues. Germline assignment: CDR1 SGDLS and CDR2 YYNGEE. In DNA form, the CDR3 reads TGTGCCAGCAGCGTAGACGGGGGGACGAATGAAAAACTGTTTTTT. Translating gives CASSVDGGTNEKLFF.

This sequence joins TRBV20-1 and TRBJ1-5, with D perhaps TRBD1 (5 bases). Germline V CDR1 and CDR2: DFQATT, SNEGSKA (reference sequence). The germline V and J ends were trimmed by 0 bases and 1 base, with 19 bases remaining between them. The CDR3 runs to 18 residues. CDR3 DNA sequence: TGCAGTGCTAGAGAGGAGAAGTCCTTTCGGGACAGCAATCAGCCCCAGCATTTT. Its translation: CSAREEKSFRDSNQPQHF.

Comment on this clonotype: The junction departs from germline at one end; a sequencing error may be responsible. This sequence joins TRBV10-2 and TRBJ2-7; TRBD1 is a possible D gene (6 bases). This CDR3 region has 15 residues. The germline V gene encodes CDR1 WSHSY and CDR2 SAAADI. CDR3 region: CASSQGWDTSYEQYF. DNA of the CDR3: TGTGCCAGCAGCCAAGGTTGGGACACCAGCTACGAGCAGTACTTC.

This clonotype was observed many times. The genes are TRBV20-1 and TRBJ2-7, with 9 positions matching TRBD1. The CDR3 totals 14 residues. Per the germline V gene, CDR1 is DFQATT and CDR2 is SNEGSKA (reference sequence). V trimming: 4 bases; J trimming: 4 bases; junction bases outside the gene matches: 8. The CDR3 sequence: CSATSGTGNYEQYF. The CDR3 DNA reads TGCAGTGCTACCTCCGGGACAGGGAATTACGAGCAGTACTTC.

In regard to this clonotype: Sequence at one end of the junction differs from germline and may be a read error. This chain links TRBV24-1 with TRBJ2-7; unclear D gene. Per the germline V gene, CDR1 is KGHDR and CDR2 is SFDVKD. The CDR3 sequence is 13 residues long. The CDR3: CASSPSLDYEQYF. The DNA for the CDR3 is TGCGCCAGCAGCCCAAGTTTAGACTACGAGCAGTACTTC.